The rows below give T cell receptor beta chains drawn from one sample of a study of control samples from healthy donors and cancer patients. Data came from immunoSEQ multiplex PCR; TCRdb stores just in-frame clones and leaves some out. This table holds about 160,000 clones, roughly 94% found once. The sample was PBMCs. These receptors were collected from a man aged 60-69 years with colorectal cancer. Each CDR3 is given with its conserved first and last residue. The D gene is left open where the match is weak. Clone size is stated in some rows and not others, as once, few, many or a class when expanded.

J gene,V gene,clone size,D gene,CDR3 protein,CDR3 DNA
TRBJ1-4,TRBV18,NA,TRBD1,CASSLGQANEKLFF,TGTGCCAGCTCACTGGGACAGGCTAATGAAAAACTGTTTTTT
TRBJ1-3,TRBV29-1,NA,NA,CSVGAGQAGNTIYF,TGCAGCGTTGGTGCGGGGCAAGCTGGAAACACCATATATTTT
TRBJ2-2,TRBV6-5,NA,TRBD1,CAGGGQGFTGELFF,TGTGCCGGGGGGGGACAGGGTTTCACCGGGGAGCTGTTTTTT
TRBJ2-5,TRBV7-2,NA,TRBD2,CASSLSRTRQETQYF,TGTGCCAGCAGCTTATCTAGGACTAGACAAGAGACCCAGTACTTC
TRBJ1-3,TRBV5-5,NA,TRBD1,CASSRTGDGGNTIYF,TGTGCCAGCAGCCGGACAGGGGACGGTGGAAACACCATATATTTT
TRBJ1-6,TRBV30,NA,NA,CAAGASSYNSPLHF,TGTGCAGCAGGGGCGAGCTCCTATAATTCACCCCTCCACTTT
TRBJ1-2,TRBV24-1,NA,NA,CATSDLLNERLVDYGYTF,TGTGCCACCAGTGATTTATTGAATGAAAGACTAGTTGACTATGGCTACACCTTC
TRBJ1-1,TRBV27,NA,NA,CASSLGGQSTEAFF,TGTGCCAGCAGTTTAGGAGGACAGAGCACTGAAGCTTTCTTT
TRBJ1-1,TRBV9,NA,NA,CASSVVGRGYTEAFF,TGTGCCAGCAGCGTAGTGGGGCGCGGGTACACTGAAGCTTTCTTT
TRBJ1-2,TRBV30,NA,NA,CAWSAGGPSGYTF,TGTGCCTGGAGTGCGGGGGGGCCTAGTGGCTACACCTTC
TRBJ2-5,TRBV27,NA,TRBD2,CASSLVAGRPGGTWTQYF,TGTGCCAGCAGTTTGGTAGCGGGGCGGCCCGGGGGTACGTGGACCCAGTACTTC
TRBJ1-2,TRBV6-5,NA,NA,CASSSWTGGYTF,TGTGCCAGCAGTTCGTGGACGGGCGGCTACACCTTC
TRBJ1-3,TRBV11-2,once,NA,CASSLGTGSSGNTIYF,TGTGCCAGCAGCTTAGGGACTGGGTCCTCTGGAAACACCATATATTTT
TRBJ1-1,TRBV18,NA,TRBD1,CASSPPTGKGTEAFF,TGTGCCAGCTCACCACCGACAGGGAAGGGAACTGAAGCTTTCTTT
TRBJ2-3,TRBV5-8,NA,TRBD2,CASSLGLAGAGTDTQYF,TGTGCCAGCAGCTTGGGACTAGCGGGGGCGGGCACAGATACGCAGTATTTT
TRBJ2-5,TRBV6-2/TRBV6-3,NA,NA,CASSTLQRGVKETQYF,TGTGCCAGCAGTACCCTTCAGAGGGGCGTAAAAGAGACCCAGTACTTC
TRBJ1-1,TRBV6-5,NA,NA,CASSLRARGTEAFF,TGTGCCAGCAGTTTAAGGGCCCGGGGGACTGAAGCTTTCTTT
TRBJ1-3,TRBV27,NA,NA,CASGRGVPSSGNTIYF,TGTGCCAGCGGGCGGGGGGTCCCCTCCTCTGGAAACACCATATATTTT
TRBJ2-1,TRBV9,NA,NA,CASSSLWVNEQFF,TGTGCCAGCAGCTCCCTCTGGGTCAATGAGCAGTTCTTC
TRBJ2-1,TRBV15,NA,TRBD1,CATSSYPGTGVNNEQFF,TGTGCCACCAGCTCCTATCCCGGGACAGGGGTAAACAATGAGCAGTTCTTC
TRBJ2-7,TRBV11-2,NA,NA,CASSAPVVSYEQYF,TGTGCCAGCAGCGCCCCCGTAGTGTCCTACGAGCAGTACTTC
TRBJ1-4,TRBV19,NA,TRBD1,CASREPGQPLEKLFF,TGTGCCAGTAGAGAACCGGGACAGCCCCTAGAAAAACTGTTTTTT
TRBJ2-5,TRBV6-5,NA,NA,CASRSDLSQETQYF,TGTGCCAGCAGAAGCGATTTGTCCCAAGAGACCCAGTACTTC
TRBJ1-1,TRBV3-1/TRBV3-2,NA,NA,CASSQEGLTVEAFF,TGTGCCAGCAGCCAAGAGGGACTGACCGTTGAAGCTTTCTTT
TRBJ1-5,TRBV18,NA,NA,CASSPEGTPRNQPQHF,TGTGCCAGCTCACCAGAGGGGACACCGCGAAATCAGCCCCAGCATTTT
TRBJ1-2,TRBV28,few,NA,CASSLSDHYGYTF,TGTGCCAGCAGTTTGAGCGATCACTATGGCTACACCTTC
TRBJ2-1,TRBV10-3,NA,TRBD2,CALRSGAGTSGANEQFF,TGTGCCCTTCGCTCAGGGGCCGGAACTAGCGGGGCAAATGAGCAGTTCTTC
TRBJ1-1,TRBV7-9,NA,NA,CASSDRRNTEAFF,TGTGCCAGCAGCGACAGGAGGAACACTGAAGCTTTCTTT
TRBJ2-2,TRBV19,NA,NA,CASRGSNTGELFF,TGTGCCAGCCGGGGGTCGAACACCGGGGAGCTGTTTTTT
TRBJ2-1,TRBV14,NA,NA,CASSRSVSGQFF,TGTGCCAGCAGCCGGTCCGTCAGCGGGCAGTTCTTC
TRBJ2-7,TRBV5-1,once,TRBD2,CARCLGAGGSYEQYF,TGCGCCCGCTGCTTGGGGGCGGGGGGCTCCTACGAGCAGTACTTC
TRBJ2-5,TRBV6-5,NA,NA,CASSYSSQGETQYF,TGTGCCAGCAGTTACTCGTCCCAGGGGGAGACCCAGTACTTC
TRBJ2-5,TRBV2,NA,TRBD2,CASNSLAGGRETQYF,TGTGCCAGCAATTCCCTAGCGGGGGGTAGGGAGACCCAGTACTTC
TRBJ2-5,TRBV3-1/TRBV3-2,once,TRBD1,CASRGQGAPRAQYF,TGTGCCAGCAGAGGTCAGGGGGCCCCCAGGGCCCAGTACTTC
TRBJ1-2,TRBV4-1,NA,NA,CASSQEGLSYGYTF,TGCGCCAGCAGCCAAGAGGGGTTATCCTATGGCTACACCTTC
TRBJ2-3,TRBV29-1,NA,TRBD2,CSVAGLASTDTQYF,TGCAGCGTTGCCGGACTAGCTTCCACAGATACGCAGTATTTT
TRBJ2-2,TRBV12-5,NA,NA,CASGRDAGTNTGELFF,TGTGCTAGTGGAAGGGACGCCGGGACGAACACCGGGGAGCTGTTTTTT
TRBJ2-3,TRBV29-1,NA,NA,CSVALRLPTDTQYF,TGCAGCGTTGCTCTGCGGCTTCCCACAGATACGCAGTATTTT
TRBJ2-2,TRBV24-1,NA,NA,CATSDLETINTGELFF,TGTGCCACCAGTGATTTGGAGACAATTAACACCGGGGAGCTGTTTTTT
TRBJ1-2,TRBV6-1,NA,NA,CASSESIHYGYTF,TGTGCCAGCAGTGAGTCCATACACTATGGCTACACCTTC
TRBJ1-2,TRBV19,NA,NA,CASNPRDNYGYTF,TGTGCCAGTAACCCCAGGGATAACTATGGCTACACCTTC
TRBJ2-3,TRBV6-1,NA,TRBD1,CASSEASGQGTDTQYF,TGTGCCAGCAGTGAAGCGTCAGGACAGGGCACAGATACGCAGTATTTT
TRBJ2-1,TRBV6-2/TRBV6-3,NA,TRBD2,CASSSPTSGGAAYNEQFF,TGTGCCAGCAGTTCCCCGACTAGCGGGGGGGCCGCTTACAATGAGCAGTTCTTC
TRBJ2-1,TRBV24-1,NA,TRBD2,CATSGGTSGGPHGGYNEQFF,TGTGCCACCAGTGGCGGGACTAGCGGGGGGCCACATGGGGGATACAATGAGCAGTTCTTC
TRBJ2-7,TRBV6-1,NA,TRBD2,CASSEVAGVSYEQYF,TGTGCCAGCAGTGAAGTAGCGGGGGTCTCCTACGAGCAGTACTTC
TRBJ1-5,TRBV7-8,NA,NA,CASSFVGKSNQPQHF,TGTGCCAGCAGCTTCGTGGGGAAGAGCAATCAGCCCCAGCATTTT
TRBJ1-2,TRBV28,NA,NA,CASSPRQVVGYTF,TGTGCCAGCAGTCCCAGACAGGTAGTTGGCTACACCTTC
TRBJ1-1,TRBV13,NA,TRBD1,CASSQGQLAFF,TGTGCCAGCAGCCAGGGACAGCTCGCTTTCTTT
TRBJ2-1,TRBV3-1/TRBV3-2,NA,NA,CASSQEHNEQFF,TGTGCCAGCAGCCAAGAACACAATGAGCAGTTCTTC
TRBJ2-1,TRBV5-1,NA,TRBD1,CASSPSGTGMNEQFF,TGCGCCAGCAGTCCCTCCGGGACAGGTATGAATGAGCAGTTCTTC
TRBJ1-2,TRBV12-3/TRBV12-4,NA,NA,CASSPARVHGYTF,TGTGCCAGCAGCCCCGCTCGTGTCCATGGCTACACCTTC
TRBJ2-3,TRBV4-1,once,TRBD1,CASRDRQGRTDTQYF,TGCGCCAGCAGGGATCGACAGGGGCGCACAGATACGCAGTATTTT
TRBJ2-5,TRBV2,NA,NA,CASKREYQETQYF,TGTGCCAGCAAGAGGGAGTACCAAGAGACCCAGTACTTC
TRBJ1-2,TRBV19,NA,TRBD1,CASSTRQGRANYGYTF,TGTGCCAGTAGTACCCGACAGGGCCGAGCTAACTATGGCTACACCTTC
TRBJ1-1,TRBV5-6,NA,NA,CASSLLQGNTEAFF,TGTGCCAGCAGCCTACTGCAGGGAAACACTGAAGCTTTCTTT
TRBJ2-3,TRBV5-8,once,NA,CASSPLEGPDTQYF,TGTGCCAGCAGCCCCTTAGAGGGGCCAGATACGCAGTATTTT
TRBJ1-5,TRBV5-4,NA,NA,CASSQTGSNQPQHF,TGTGCCAGCAGCCAGACAGGCAGCAATCAGCCCCAGCATTTT
TRBJ1-4,TRBV2,NA,NA,CASMRGSATNEKLFF,TGTGCCAGCATGAGAGGTAGCGCAACTAATGAAAAACTGTTTTTT
TRBJ2-7,TRBV27,NA,NA,CASSPNPGGHEQYF,TGTGCCAGCAGTCCGAACCCCGGGGGCCACGAGCAGTACTTC
TRBJ2-1,TRBV11-1,NA,TRBD2,CASSSLAGGRNEQFF,TGTGCCAGCAGCTCCTTAGCGGGGGGGCGTAATGAGCAGTTCTTC